This entry lists 3 T cell receptor beta chains sequenced from one sample in a study of molecular identifiers for immune sequencing clone quantification. MiXCR, run by TCRdb on the PCR reads, gives a single entry per CDR3 protein. Among 250,000 to 350,000 distinct CDR3 sequences listed, 20% to 25% were seen once. The sample consisted of naive CD8+ T cells from blood, with Jurkat cell RNA spiked in. Subset noted: FACS-sorted CD8+CD4-CCR7+CD45RA+ naive T cells. These receptors were obtained from a human donor in good health. Some libraries in this study had Jurkat cell RNA spiked in.

As regards this clonotype: Just one base apart from a much larger clone, this may be a read error. The chain has TRBV5-1 and TRBJ1-1; 9 bases line up with TRBD1. Germline V lookup: CDR1 SGHRS, CDR2 YFSETQ. CDR3 length: 15 residues. CDR3 amino acids: CASSGTGPGYTEALF. Written as DNA, the CDR3 is TGCGCCAGCTCCGGGACAGGGCCCGGGTACACTGAAGCTCTCTTT.

Comments on this clonotype: One base away lies a much larger clone, so this may be a sequencing read error. The chain has TRBV7-3 and TRBJ2-1; D is perhaps TRBD1 or TRBD2 (6 bases each). The CDR3 is made up of 13 amino acids. Trimming removed 3 bases from V and 8 bases from J, with 11 bases in between. Germline V gene data show CDR1 as SGHTA and CDR2 as FQGTGA. The CDR3, as DNA: TGTGCCAGCAGCTTCCACGGGGGCCATGAGCAGTTCTTC. It translates to CASSFHGGHEQFF.

The genes are TRBV7-9 and TRBJ2-7; D remains unclear. Germline loops: CDR1 SEHNR, CDR2 FQNEAQ (reference sequence). The CDR3 is made up of 11 amino acids. Trimming cost V 5 bases and J 6 bases, with 8 bases left between them. The CDR3 DNA is TGTGCCAGCAGCCCCATAGGCGAGCAGTACTTC. As protein: CASSPIGEQYF.